These 30 T cell receptor beta chains were sequenced from one sample in a study of T cell responses to AZD1222 COVID-19 vaccine (dated by TCRdb to the early 2020s). The time point label, read with the paper, signifies: baseline before first vaccination. The library was built by means of the immunoSEQ multiplex PCR assay. As stored in TCRdb, this immuneACCESS dataset retains in-frame rearrangements with V and J assigned. A fraction of the clones does not appear; measured against another copy, unresolved V genes explain less than half of the discrepancy, and the remainder lacks a known reason. In this sample the table shows some 100,000 clones, around 89% of which occur a single time. The ten largest make up about 1.8% of the sample. The input for sequencing was peripheral blood, taken on day 0 of AZD1222 vaccination. The receptors originated from an adult in good health.

This chain links TRBV5-8 with TRBJ2-7; TRBD2 matches 7 bases. The CDR3 runs to 14 residues. J was trimmed by 0 bases and V by 4 bases; bases with no gene match: 4. CDR1 SGHTS and CDR2 YDEGEE come from the germline V gene. The CDR3 region is CASSPWTSSYEQYF. The CDR3 coding sequence is TGTGCCAGCAGCCCCTGGACTAGCTCCTACGAGCAGTACTTC.

Concerning this clone itself: The junction shows a germline mismatch at one end, possibly a read error. This specimen includes other DNA sequences encoding the same CDR3. The V gene is TRBV19, the J gene TRBJ2-7; TRBD1 aligns across 8 bases. The germline CDR1 and CDR2 sequences are LNHDA and SQIVND (reference sequence). The CDR3 has 13 residues. CDR3 sequence reads: CASRGDRHYEQYF. CDR3 DNA sequence: TGTGCCAGTAGGGGGGACAGGCACTACGAGCAGTATTTC.

The rearrangement joins TRBV14 to TRBJ1-5; D might be TRBD1 (6 bases). This CDR3 has 18 residues. The V and J ends lost 4 bases and 0 bases respectively, with 19 bases between them. The germline CDR1 and CDR2 sequences are SGHDN and FVKESK. The CDR3 loop reads CASSPTGAWPPSNQPQHF. Here the CDR3 DNA reads TGTGCCAGCAGCCCGACAGGAGCTTGGCCCCCTAGCAATCAGCCCCAGCATTTT.

In this sample, this clone turned up a few times. The chain links TRBV6-2 or TRBV6-3 to TRBJ2-7, with 8 bases aligning to TRBD1. Germline trimming cut 6 bases from V and 4 bases from J; bases unmatched to any gene: 5. The CDR3 loop spans 13 amino acids. The germline V gene encodes CDR1 MNHEY and CDR2 SVGEGT. The CDR3 here is CASSQGASYEQYF. The CDR3 DNA sequence: TGTGCCAGCAGCCAGGGGGCGTCTTACGAGCAGTACTTC.

DNA of the CDR3: TGTGCCAGCAGCCTAGGTTCCTACAATGAGCAGTTCTTC. It encodes CASSLGSYNEQFF. V is TRBV12-3 or TRBV12-4 and J is TRBJ2-1; no firm D call. The CDR3 sequence is 13 residues long. Deletions cut 6 bases from V and 1 base from J, with 7 bases between.

The V call is TRBV10-3, the J call TRBJ2-1, with 7 nucleotides matching TRBD2. V lost 5 bases and J lost 4; bases outside the gene matches: 11. CDR3 length: 16 residues. From germline, CDR1 is ENHRY and CDR2 SYGVKD. The DNA for the CDR3 is TGTGCCATCAGTCCGCATGGGCTAGCGGATTACAATGAGCAGTTCTTC. Protein product: CAISPHGLADYNEQFF.

This clone was observed once. The chain is built from TRBV2 and TRBJ1-4; the D gene is possibly TRBD1 (5 bases). The V gene's germline CDR1 is SNHLY and CDR2 FYNNEI. The CDR3 is made up of 16 amino acids. Trimming left V 5 bases short and J 1 base short, with 14 bases between. CDR3 nucleotide sequence: TGTGCCAGCAGTCCGGGCTTGGGGGTAACTAATGAAAAACTGTTTTTT. This sequence encodes CASSPGLGVTNEKLFF.

This sequence joins TRBV2 and TRBJ2-2, with TRBD1 matching over 10 bases. The CDR3 has 17 residues. Germline CDR1 is SNHLY and CDR2 is FYNNEI. The V and J ends lost 6 bases and 1 base, in that order; junction bases with no gene match: 8. The CDR3 DNA reads TGTGCCAGCAGGGTCGCCGACAGGGGGCAGAACACCGGGGAGCTGTTTTTT. Amino acids: CASRVADRGQNTGELFF.

The V and J genes are TRBV24-1 and TRBJ2-1, with TRBD1 identical over 8 bases. The CDR3 has 15 amino acids. The J segment lost 7 bases and the V segment lost 7 bases, leaving 11 bases of the junction unmatched. Germline V CDR1 and CDR2: KGHDR, SFDVKD. The CDR3 reads CATSDRGWEENEQFF. The DNA for the CDR3 is TGTGCCACCAGCGACAGGGGCTGGGAGGAAAATGAGCAGTTCTTC.

A remark on this clone: The same CDR3 is also encoded by other DNA sequences in this sample. The DNA for the CDR3 is TGTGCCAGCTCACCAGGGACAGGGATGAACACTGAAGCTTTCTTT. Translation: CASSPGTGMNTEAFF. The chain carries TRBV18 and TRBJ1-1; 9 nucleotides align to TRBD1. The V gene end was trimmed by 2 bases and the J gene end by 0 bases; junction bases not matched to a gene: 1. Germline V gives CDR1 KGHSH, CDR2 LQKENI. This CDR3 has 15 amino acids.

This clone is medium-sized in the sample. This chain connects TRBV3-1 (or the pseudogene TRBV3-2) to TRBJ1-5; D uncertain. Trimming took off 3 bases at V and 9 bases at J, with 9 bases between the two ends. The CDR3 runs to 12 residues. From germline, CDR1 is LGHDT and CDR2 YNNKEL (reference sequence). The CDR3 loop is CASSHTGRPQHF. Here the CDR3 DNA reads TGTGCCAGCAGCCACACTGGGCGGCCCCAGCATTTT.

This CDR3 reads CATSRVGRDTEAFF. The CDR3 bases are TGTGCCACCAGCAGAGTAGGGCGGGACACTGAAGCTTTCTTT. The chain is built from TRBV15 and TRBJ1-1; D is ambiguous. The CDR3 covers 14 residues. Germline V gene lookup returns CDR1 LNHNV and CDR2 YYDKDF (reference sequence). V shed 1 base and J shed 3 bases, with 9 bases lying between them.

The chain uses TRBV4-3 and TRBJ2-1; D not certain. The CDR3 has 13 amino acids. Germline values: CDR1 LGHNA, CDR2 YSLEER. Trimming left V 2 bases short and J 9 bases short, with 11 bases between. The CDR3 is CASSQPDNGEQFF. DNA of the CDR3: TGCGCCAGCAGCCAACCTGACAACGGTGAGCAGTTCTTC.

The rearrangement links TRBV3-1 (or the pseudogene TRBV3-2) to TRBJ1-3; D ambiguous. CDR3 length equals 13 residues. Germline assignment: CDR1 LGHDT and CDR2 YNNKEL (reference sequence). The ends were cut back, 4 bases at V and 0 bases at J, with 4 bases in the middle. In nucleotides, the CDR3 is TGTGCCAGCAGCCCGAACTCTGGAAACACCATATATTTT. This codes for CASSPNSGNTIYF.

The J gene is TRBJ1-1, the V gene TRBV7-2, with D possibly TRBD1 on 5 matching bases. The V end lost 0 bases, the J end lost 1 base, and 9 bases lay between the germline ends. The CDR3 runs 15 residues. The germline gives CDR1 SGHTA, CDR2 FQGNSA. CDR3 loop: CASSLALGTNTEAFF. CDR3 DNA sequence: TGTGCCAGCAGCTTAGCGCTGGGGACGAACACTGAAGCTTTCTTT.

This chain links TRBV29-1 with TRBJ1-6, with unresolved D. The CDR3 spans 13 residues. The V gene lost 5 bases and the J gene lost 5 bases, with 10 bases spanning the gap. Germline CDR1 is SQVTM and CDR2 is ANQGSEA. Here the CDR3 reads CSVLGADNSPLHF. CDR3 sequence (DNA): TGCAGCGTTCTGGGCGCGGATAATTCACCCCTCCACTTT. The whole variable domain, filled in from reference TRBV29-1 and TRBJ1-6, reads SAVISQKPSRDICQRGTSLTIQCQVDSQVTMMFWYRQQPGQSLTLIATANQGSEATYESGFVIDKFPISRPNLTFSTLTVSNMSPEDSSIYLCSVLGADNSPLHFGNGTRLTVT.

The chain combines TRBV5-8 with TRBJ2-1; D might be TRBD1 (5 bases). CDR3 length: 16 residues. Per germline, CDR1 SGHTS and CDR2 YDEGEE. The V gene lost 1 base and the J gene lost 0 bases, with 11 bases spanning the gap. CDR3 DNA sequence: TGTGCCAGCAGCTTGCCCTCCAGGGTCTCCTACAATGAGCAGTTCTTC. This sequence encodes CASSLPSRVSYNEQFF.

The chain has TRBV9 and TRBJ1-6; no definite D call. The germline V and J ends were trimmed by 3 bases and 8 bases, with 12 bases remaining between them. This CDR3 spans 14 amino acids. CDR1 is SGDLS and CDR2 is YYNGEE in the germline V gene. The CDR3 DNA is TGTGCCAGCAGCGGCCCAGGATCGGATTCACCCCTCCACTTT. It is translated as CASSGPGSDSPLHF.

V and J are TRBV6-5 and TRBJ1-6; D gene ambiguous. This CDR3 is 14 amino acids long. Trimming took off 7 bases at V and 7 bases at J, with 14 bases between the two ends. Germline V gene sequence: CDR1 MNHEY, CDR2 SVGAGI. The CDR3 reads CASIQGSGNSPLHF. The CDR3 nucleotides are TGTGCCAGCATCCAAGGGAGTGGGAATTCACCCCTCCACTTT.

The chain couples TRBV19 to TRBJ1-4, with D maybe TRBD1 (5 bases). Trimming stripped 7 bases from V and 8 bases from J, with 14 bases between. Germline V lookup: CDR1 LNHDA, CDR2 SQIVND (reference sequence). The CDR3 has 13 amino acids. The CDR3 nucleotides read TGTGCCAGTACGGGCCAGGGAGGGGAAAAACTGTTTTTT. This encodes CASTGQGGEKLFF. The variable domain in full, completed from reference TRBV19 and TRBJ1-4, reads DGGITQSPKYLFRKEGQNVTLSCEQNLNHDAMYWYRQDPGQGLRLIYYSQIVNDFQKGDIAEGYSVSREKKESFPLTVTSAQKNPTAFYLCASTGQGGEKLFFGSGTQLSVL.

The sample holds a few counts of this clone. CDR3 DNA sequence: TGTGCCAGCTCACTGGGCCGGAATAGCAATCAGCCCCAGCATTTT. Translating gives CASSLGRNSNQPQHF. The rearrangement joins TRBV18 to TRBJ1-5; D unclear. The CDR3 is 15 residues long. Trimming cost V 4 bases and J 0 bases, with 10 bases left between them. Germline lookup yields CDR1 KGHSH and CDR2 LQKENI.

The chain combines TRBV7-2 with TRBJ2-3; D remains ambiguous. Germline V gene sequence: CDR1 SGHTA, CDR2 FQGNSA. Trimming took off 5 bases at V and 5 bases at J, with 11 bases between the two ends. The CDR3 is 13 amino acids. Here the CDR3 reads CASSPAGIDTQYF. CDR3 bases: TGTGCCAGCAGCCCAGCTGGTATAGATACGCAGTATTTT.

The chain links TRBV5-6 to TRBJ2-3; maybe TRBD1 (5 bases). The CDR3 loop spans 17 amino acids. Germline loops: CDR1 SGHDT, CDR2 YYEEEE. Trimming left V 2 bases short and J 4 bases short, with 20 bases between. CDR3 nucleotides: TGTGCCAGCAGCTTATTTGGGGAAGGGGTTGTAGCAGATACGCAGTATTTT. This encodes CASSLFGEGVVADTQYF.

This clone was counted once. The chain employs TRBV27 and TRBJ1-2; D may be TRBD1 (5 bases). V dropped 5 bases and J dropped 2 bases, with 15 bases sitting between them. The CDR3 sequence is 15 residues long. Germline V gene sequence: CDR1 MNHEY, CDR2 SMNVEV (reference sequence). Written as DNA, the CDR3 is TGTGCCAGCAGTCCCACAGGACATTCGAACTATGGCTACACCTTC. Amino acids: CASSPTGHSNYGYTF.

The chain employs TRBV10-3 and TRBJ1-5, with 9 bases matching TRBD1. Germline V gene sequence: CDR1 ENHRY, CDR2 SYGVKD. The length of the CDR3 is 17 residues. The ends lost 3 bases at V and 3 bases at J; junction bases unmatched: 9. CDR3 in amino acids: CAISDPPGQGINQPQHF. The DNA of the CDR3 is TGTGCCATCAGTGACCCTCCGGGACAGGGAATCAATCAGCCCCAGCATTTT.

This chain's CDR3 is CASSSVYGYTF. CDR3 nucleotides: TGTGCCAGCAGTTCCGTTTATGGCTACACCTTC. The chain employs TRBV28 and TRBJ1-2; D ambiguous. V lost 4 bases to trimming and J lost 5 bases, with 5 bases between them. Germline values: CDR1 MDHEN, CDR2 SYDVKM. This CDR3 contains 11 residues.

V is TRBV15 and J is TRBJ1-5; the D is unclear. Germline values: CDR1 LNHNV, CDR2 YYDKDF (reference sequence). The CDR3 has 16 residues. The germline V and J ends were trimmed by 1 base and 6 bases, with 16 bases remaining between them. CDR3 loop: CATSRAAGNGRQPQHF. Written as DNA, the CDR3 is TGTGCCACCAGCAGAGCGGCGGGGAATGGGCGTCAGCCCCAGCATTTT. Full variable domain (remainder filled in from reference TRBV15 and TRBJ1-5): DAMVIQNPRYQVTQFGKPVTLSCSQTLNHNVMYWYQQKSSQAPKLLFHYYDKDFNNEADTPDNFQSRRPNTSFCFLDIRSPGLGDTAMYLCATSRAAGNGRQPQHFGDGTRLSIL.

This rearrangement joins TRBV5-1 to TRBJ2-1; maybe TRBD1 (6 bases). Germline assignment: CDR1 SGHRS and CDR2 YFSETQ. The CDR3 extends over 15 amino acids. Trimming left V 1 base short and J 6 bases short, with 14 bases between. CDR3 coding DNA: TGCGCCAGCAGCTTGTCGCAGGGGTACTCCAATGAGCAGTTCTTC. This translates into CASSLSQGYSNEQFF.

The genes are TRBV10-3 and TRBJ1-1, with TRBD1 as a possible D gene (5 bases). The CDR3 runs to 11 residues. The V end was cut by 4 bases, the J end by 6 bases, with 6 bases between. Germline CDR1 is ENHRY and CDR2 is SYGVKD. The CDR3 reads CAISAGSEAFF. CDR3 coding DNA: TGTGCCATCAGTGCAGGGTCTGAAGCTTTCTTT.

The chain uses TRBV30 and TRBJ1-3; unclear D gene. The V end lost 4 bases, the J end lost 7 bases, and 11 bases lay between the germline ends. CDR3 length: 12 amino acids. CDR1 is GTSNPN and CDR2 is SVGIG in the germline V gene (reference sequence). The CDR3 reads CAWTSTGNTIYF. CDR3 DNA sequence: TGTGCCTGGACCAGTACGGGGAACACCATATATTTT.